This T cell receptor (beta chain) was retrieved from a study of T cell responses to AZD1222 COVID-19 vaccine. Study observations and caveats: Most donors were white British and more were female, and clonal diversity was possibly underestimated. Only a handful of AZD1222 recipients were seropositive at baseline. With dominance at 160-218 and 743-854, vaccine-associated CD4 TCRs spanned spike. Reportedly, close to half of spike-specific TCRs are directed against unmutated variant regions.

A word on this clone: Its target is not known.

Assay: immunoSEQ multiplex PCR; the TCRdb copy retains only in-frame clones and omits some. The data show about 110,000 clones, approximately 89% seen once. Trimming shortened V by 4 bases and J by 3 bases, and 17 bases separated the two germline ends. CDR1 is SGDLS and CDR2 is YYNGEE in the germline V gene. The CDR3 sequence is 15 residues long. The sample here was peripheral blood, taken on day 0 of MenACWY control vaccination. This receptor was taken from an adult in good health. The V and J genes are TRBV9 and TRBJ2-7, with D perhaps matching TRBD1 or TRBD2 (5 bases each). CDR3 sequence reads: CASSHSRDGNYEQYF. The CDR3 DNA reads as TGTGCCAGCAGCCACTCCCGGGACGGAAACTACGAGCAGTACTTC.